This is a list of T cell receptor beta chains from one sample in a study of cytomegalovirus exposure and HLA in healthy donors. The assay was immunoSEQ multiplex PCR, and TCRdb's table has in-frame clones only and misses some. The top ten hold 1.5% to 2% of the sample, which has some 140,000 clones, roughly 70% seen once. The sample taken for sequencing was PBMCs. The receptors were gathered from a human donor in good health. CDR3s include the opening cysteine and the closing phenylalanine or tryptophan. The D gene is left open where the match is weak. A clone size is listed for some rows: how often the clone was seen (once, few, many), or a class if it is expanded.

j_call clone_size v_call d_call cdr3_nt cdr3_aa
TRBJ1-3 few TRBV19 . TGTGCCAGTACCGCGGGGGGACTTGGAAACACCATATATTTT CASTAGGLGNTIYF
TRBJ2-4 . TRBV19 TRBD1 TGTGCCAGTAGTCCTCCGGACAGGGACATTCAGTACTTC CASSPPDRDIQYF
TRBJ2-3 . TRBV6-5 . TGTGCCAGCAGTTACTTCAACACAGATACGCAGTATTTT CASSYFNTDTQYF
TRBJ2-4 once TRBV27 TRBD2 TGTGCCAGCAGTTTATCGCCAGCCTGGCGGGAGGCCGGCAAAAACATTCAGTACTTC CASSLSPAWREAGKNIQYF
TRBJ2-5 . TRBV18 . TGTGCCAGCTCACCTGTCCGGGGTGGAGAGACCCAGTACTTC CASSPVRGGETQYF
TRBJ2-1 few TRBV4-2 TRBD2 TGTGCCAGCAGCCAAGGTACAGCGGGAGGCTTCGATGAGCAGTTCTTC CASSQGTAGGFDEQFF
TRBJ1-5 once TRBV5-8 . TGTGCCAGCAGCTTGACAGGAAGGCAGCCCCAGCATTTT CASSLTGRQPQHF
TRBJ2-1 . TRBV5-1 . TGCGCCAGCAGCTTAACTAGCACCGATGAGCAGTTCTTC CASSLTSTDEQFF
TRBJ1-5 . TRBV29-1 TRBD1 TGCAGCGCCGGGACAGGGGATCAGCCCCAGCATTTT CSAGTGDQPQHF
TRBJ2-1 . TRBV19 . TGTGCCAGTAGTATCGGAGGCTCCTACAATGAGCAGTTCTTC CASSIGGSYNEQFF
TRBJ2-7 . TRBV4-1 . TGCGCCAGCAGCCTGACTAGTACGGCGTACGAGCAGTACTTC CASSLTSTAYEQYF
TRBJ2-7 . TRBV5-1 TRBD2 TGCGCCAGCAGCCCGGGACTAGCGGGTTCCGTTTCCTACGAGCAGTACTTC CASSPGLAGSVSYEQYF
TRBJ2-7 . TRBV7-2 TRBD1 TGTGCCAGCAGCTTAGGGGCCAGGGGGCAGAGGTACGAGCAGTACTTC CASSLGARGQRYEQYF
TRBJ2-1 . TRBV28 TRBD1 TGTGCCAGCAGTCCCTACCGGGACAGGGGCTACAATGAGCAGTTCTTC CASSPYRDRGYNEQFF
TRBJ2-1 few TRBV7-2 . TGTGCCAGCAGCTTAGACAGGACCCCGTTCTTC CASSLDRTPFF
TRBJ1-1 few TRBV6-5 . TGTGCCAGCAGCCGCTCGGCAGGGACTGAAGCTTTCTTT CASSRSAGTEAFF
TRBJ1-5 . TRBV28 TRBD1 TGTGCCAGCAGTTTCGGGGGGACAGGGAGCCAGCCCCAGCATTTT CASSFGGTGSQPQHF
TRBJ1-1 . TRBV5-1 TRBD1 TGCGCCAGCAGCTTGGGCGGACAGGGGAACACTGAAGCTTTCTTT CASSLGGQGNTEAFF
TRBJ2-7 . TRBV2 . TGTGCCAGCAGTGAAAGGCGGAGGGGGGGGGAGCAGTACTTC CASSERRRGGEQYF
TRBJ1-2 . TRBV7-9 TRBD1 TGTGCCAGCAGCCGGGACAGGGATGGCTACACCTTC CASSRDRDGYTF
TRBJ2-5 . TRBV5-1 TRBD2 TGCGCCAGCCGCAAACTAGCGGGAGTAGGGGAGACCCAGTACTTC CASRKLAGVGETQYF
TRBJ2-7 few TRBV7-9 . TGTGCCAGCAGCTCGAGGGGGGGGACGACTCCCAGCGAGCAGTACTTC CASSSRGGTTPSEQYF
TRBJ2-1 . TRBV7-9 . TGTGCCAGCAGCCGACTTGCCCGACCGGGGGGCCGCCGTGAGCAGTTCTTC CASSRLARPGGRREQFF
TRBJ2-7 few TRBV19 . TGTGCCAGTAAGTTAGACAGGACATACGAGCAGTACTTC CASKLDRTYEQYF
TRBJ2-2 . TRBV11-3 . TGTGCCAGCAGCCCAGGGGCGGAAGACACCGGGGAGCTGTTTTTT CASSPGAEDTGELFF
TRBJ2-1 . TRBV6-1 TRBD2 TGTGCCAGCAACGGACTAGCGGGAGTCGTCGATGAGCAGTTCTTC CASNGLAGVVDEQFF
TRBJ1-5 . TRBV11-2 . TGTGCCAGCAGACGGGGTAGCAATCAGCCCCAGCATTTT CASRRGSNQPQHF
TRBJ2-3 . TRBV2 TRBD2 TGTGCCAGCAGGACGGGACTAGCAACAGATACGCAGTATTTT CASRTGLATDTQYF
TRBJ2-5 . TRBV6-4 TRBD2 TGTGCCAGCAGTGACGAAGCGGGGGTCGGGACCCAGTACTTC CASSDEAGVGTQYF
TRBJ2-3 few TRBV18 . TGTGCCAGCTCACCCCCGGGTGGCGGGAGCACAGATACGCAGTATTTT CASSPPGGGSTDTQYF
TRBJ2-7 . TRBV5-1 . TGCGCCAGCAGCTCGGACAGTGTAGGGGAGCAGTACTTC CASSSDSVGEQYF
TRBJ2-7 . TRBV10-2 . TGCGCCAGCAGTGAGTCGTTTAAGCAGTACTTC CASSESFKQYF
TRBJ2-3 . TRBV4-3 TRBD2 TGCGCCAGCAGCCCCAACCCTCGACTAGCGCCGGCCACAGATACGCAGTATTTT CASSPNPRLAPATDTQYF
TRBJ2-7 . TRBV13 . TGTGCCAGCAGCGCGGAGGGAGCGTTTCCCGGGGAGCAGTACTTC CASSAEGAFPGEQYF
TRBJ2-7 few TRBV2 . TGTGCCAGCAGCGTACAGGGATACGAGCAGTACTTC CASSVQGYEQYF
TRBJ2-2 . TRBV4-1 TRBD2 TGCGCCAGCAGCCGGGATGGGACTAGCTCCACCGGGGAGCTGTTTTTT CASSRDGTSSTGELFF
TRBJ2-7 . TRBV6-1 . TGTGCCAGCAGAGGACAGAGCTACTCCTACGAGCAGTACTTC CASRGQSYSYEQYF
TRBJ2-1 . TRBV2 TRBD2 TGTGCCAGCAGCGCCAGCGGGAGTGGGCGGAATGAGCAGTTCTTC CASSASGSGRNEQFF
TRBJ1-5 . TRBV10-3 TRBD1 TGTGCCATCAGTGGGACAGGGACGAGCAATCAGCCCCAGCATTTT CAISGTGTSNQPQHF
TRBJ2-2 . TRBV4-1 . TGCGCCAGCAGCCAAGATCCCTGGAACACCGGGGAGCTGTTTTTT CASSQDPWNTGELFF
TRBJ2-1 . TRBV2 TRBD2 TGTGCCAGCAGTGAAGAGGCGGGAGGGCCGGGGAATGAGCAGTTCTTC CASSEEAGGPGNEQFF
TRBJ2-1 . TRBV5-1 TRBD2 TGCGCCAGCAGCTTTGGGACTAGCGGGAGCAATGAGCAGTTCTTC CASSFGTSGSNEQFF
TRBJ2-7 . TRBV10-3 TRBD1 TGTGCCATCAGGGACAGGGTCCCCTCCTACGAGCAGTACTTC CAIRDRVPSYEQYF
TRBJ2-4 . TRBV4-2 TRBD2 TGTGCCAGCAGCCAAGAAGTGGGGGCGGGAGGGCCGGTCAAAAACATTCAGTACTTC CASSQEVGAGGPVKNIQYF
TRBJ2-7 . TRBV19 TRBD2 TGTGCCAGTAGTATCGCACTAGCGGGAGTTAAGGTGTACGAGCAGTACTTC CASSIALAGVKVYEQYF
TRBJ2-1 . TRBV27 . TGTGCCACCCATTTGCGGAGCTCCTACAATGAGCAGTTCTTC CATHLRSSYNEQFF
TRBJ1-2 . TRBV19 TRBD1 TGTGCCAGTAGGGGGGACAGGAACTATGGCTACACCTTC CASRGDRNYGYTF
TRBJ1-2 . TRBV28 TRBD1 TGTGCCAGCAGTTCCGACAGGGGGCGGTTTTTCTATGGCTACACCTTC CASSSDRGRFFYGYTF
TRBJ2-5 . TRBV7-2 . TGTGCCAGCAGCTTAGCGCAGGGGATAAGGGAGACCCAGTACTTC CASSLAQGIRETQYF
TRBJ2-3 . TRBV18 TRBD2 TGTGCCAGCTCACCACCGCACGGGAGGGTGACAGATACGCAGTATTTT CASSPPHGRVTDTQYF
TRBJ1-5 . TRBV6-5 . TGTGCCAGCAGTTACTCGCGGGGGAATCAGCCCCAGCATTTT CASSYSRGNQPQHF
TRBJ1-1 few TRBV10-3 . TGTGCCATACGTCGGGGTCCGAACACTGAAGCTTTCTTT CAIRRGPNTEAFF
TRBJ2-1 . TRBV2 TRBD2 TGTGCCACGGACAGAGCCGGGACTAGCCACTACAATGAGCAGTTCTTC CATDRAGTSHYNEQFF
TRBJ2-7 . TRBV18 TRBD2 TGTGCCAGCTCACTTGAGCGGGAGCTCTACGAGCAGTACTTC CASSLERELYEQYF
TRBJ2-7 . TRBV2 TRBD1 TGTGCCAGCCGTCGGGACAGTTCCTACGAGCAGTACTTC CASRRDSSYEQYF